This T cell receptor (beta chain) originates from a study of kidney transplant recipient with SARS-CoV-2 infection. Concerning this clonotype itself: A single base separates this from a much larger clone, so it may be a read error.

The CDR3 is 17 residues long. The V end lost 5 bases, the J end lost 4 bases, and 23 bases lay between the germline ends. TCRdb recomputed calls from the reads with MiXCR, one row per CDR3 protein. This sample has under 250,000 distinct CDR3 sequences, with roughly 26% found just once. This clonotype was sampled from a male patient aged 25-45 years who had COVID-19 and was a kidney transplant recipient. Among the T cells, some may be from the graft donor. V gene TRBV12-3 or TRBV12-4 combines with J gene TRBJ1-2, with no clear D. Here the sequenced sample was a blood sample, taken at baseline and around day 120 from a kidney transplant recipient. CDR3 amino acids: CASSITSSFRKTYGYTF. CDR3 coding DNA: TGTGCCAGCAGTATTACGAGCAGCTTCCGAAAGACCTATGGCTACACCTTC.